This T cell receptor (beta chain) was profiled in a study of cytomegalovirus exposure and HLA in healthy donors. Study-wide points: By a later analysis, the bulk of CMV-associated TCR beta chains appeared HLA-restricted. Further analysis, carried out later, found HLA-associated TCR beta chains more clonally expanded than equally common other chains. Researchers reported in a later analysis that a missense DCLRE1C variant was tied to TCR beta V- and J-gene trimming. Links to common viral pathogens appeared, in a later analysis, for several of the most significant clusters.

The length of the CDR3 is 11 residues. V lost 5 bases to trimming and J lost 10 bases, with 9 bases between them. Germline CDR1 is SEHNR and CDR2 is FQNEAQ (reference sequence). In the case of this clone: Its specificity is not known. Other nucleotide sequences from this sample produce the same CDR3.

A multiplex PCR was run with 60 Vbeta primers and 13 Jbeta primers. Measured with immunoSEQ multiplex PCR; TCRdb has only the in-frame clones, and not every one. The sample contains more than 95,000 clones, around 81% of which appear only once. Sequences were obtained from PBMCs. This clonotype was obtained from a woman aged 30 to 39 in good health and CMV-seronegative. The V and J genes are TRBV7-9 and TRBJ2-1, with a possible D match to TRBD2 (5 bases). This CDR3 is CASSPGNEQFF. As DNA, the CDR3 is TGTGCCAGCAGCCCCGGGAACGAGCAGTTCTTC.